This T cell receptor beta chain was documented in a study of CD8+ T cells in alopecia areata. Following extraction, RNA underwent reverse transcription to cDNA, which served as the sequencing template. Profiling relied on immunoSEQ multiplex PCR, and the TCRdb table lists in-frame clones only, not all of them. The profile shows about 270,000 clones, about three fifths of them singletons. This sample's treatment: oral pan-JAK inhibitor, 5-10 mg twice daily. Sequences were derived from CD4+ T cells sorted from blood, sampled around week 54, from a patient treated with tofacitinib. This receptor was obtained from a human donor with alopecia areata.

CDR3 bases: TGCGCCAGCAGTTCTCAGACGGTGGCCTCCTACGAGCAGTACTTC. Residues: CASSSQTVASYEQYF. This chain links TRBV5-1 with TRBJ2-7; D uncertain. From germline, CDR1 is SGHRS and CDR2 YFSETQ. The CDR3 totals 15 residues. Trimming shortened V by 5 bases and J by 0 bases, and 15 bases separated the two germline ends.